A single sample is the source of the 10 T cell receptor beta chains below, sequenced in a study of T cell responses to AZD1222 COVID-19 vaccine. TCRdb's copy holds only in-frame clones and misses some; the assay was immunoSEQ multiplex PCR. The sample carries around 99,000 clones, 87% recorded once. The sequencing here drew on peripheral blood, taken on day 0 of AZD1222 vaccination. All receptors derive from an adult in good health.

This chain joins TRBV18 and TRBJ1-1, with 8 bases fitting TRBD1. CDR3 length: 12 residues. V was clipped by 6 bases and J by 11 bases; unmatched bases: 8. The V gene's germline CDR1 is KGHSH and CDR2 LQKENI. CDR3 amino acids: CASSRDRSAAFF. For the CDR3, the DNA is TGTGCCAGCTCTCGGGACAGGTCGGCCGCTTTCTTT.

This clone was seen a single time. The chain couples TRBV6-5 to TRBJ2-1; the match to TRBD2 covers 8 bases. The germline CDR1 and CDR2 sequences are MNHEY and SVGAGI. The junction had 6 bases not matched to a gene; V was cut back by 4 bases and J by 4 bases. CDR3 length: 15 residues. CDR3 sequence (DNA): TGTGCCAGCAGTTCTTCACGGGGGGGATACAATGAGCAGTTCTTC. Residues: CASSSSRGGYNEQFF.

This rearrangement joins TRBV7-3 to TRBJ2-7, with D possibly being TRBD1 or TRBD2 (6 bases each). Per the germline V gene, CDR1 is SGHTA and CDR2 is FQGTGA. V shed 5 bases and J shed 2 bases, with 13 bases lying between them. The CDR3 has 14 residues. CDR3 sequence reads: CASSRGGGPYEQYF. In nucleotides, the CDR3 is TGTGCCAGCAGCCGAGGGGGAGGTCCCTACGAGCAGTACTTC.

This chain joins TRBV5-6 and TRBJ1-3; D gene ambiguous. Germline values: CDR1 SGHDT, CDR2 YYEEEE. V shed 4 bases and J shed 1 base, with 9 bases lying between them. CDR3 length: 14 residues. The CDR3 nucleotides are TGTGCCAGCAGCACGGGGAATTCTGGAAACACCATATATTTT. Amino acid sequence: CASSTGNSGNTIYF.

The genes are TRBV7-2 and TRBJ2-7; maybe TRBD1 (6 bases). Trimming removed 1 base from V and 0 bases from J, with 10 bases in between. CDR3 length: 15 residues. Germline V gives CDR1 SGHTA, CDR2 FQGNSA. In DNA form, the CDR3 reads TGTGCCAGCAGCTTAGGTCGGGACACCTCCTACGAGCAGTACTTC. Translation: CASSLGRDTSYEQYF. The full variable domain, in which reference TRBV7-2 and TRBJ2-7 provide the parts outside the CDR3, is GAGVSQSPSNKVTEKGKDVELRCDPISGHTALYWYRQSLGQGLEFLIYFQGNSAPDKSGLPSDRFSAERTGGSVSTLTIQRTQQEDSAVYLCASSLGRDTSYEQYFGPGTRLTVT.

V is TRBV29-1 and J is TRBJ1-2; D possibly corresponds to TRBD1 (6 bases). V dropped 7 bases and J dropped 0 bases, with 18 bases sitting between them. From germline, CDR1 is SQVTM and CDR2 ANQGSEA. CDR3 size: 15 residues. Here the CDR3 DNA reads TGCAGCGCCAATGGCGGGGACATTACTAACTATGGCTACACCTTC. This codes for CSANGGDITNYGYTF.

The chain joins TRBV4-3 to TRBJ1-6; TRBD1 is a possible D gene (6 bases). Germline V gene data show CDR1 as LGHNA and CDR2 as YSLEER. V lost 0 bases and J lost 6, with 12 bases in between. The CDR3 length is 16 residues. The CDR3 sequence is CASSQDDLDSNSPLHF. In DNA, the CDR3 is TGCGCCAGCAGCCAAGATGACCTGGACAGTAATTCACCCCTCCACTTT.

CDR3 protein: CSVRGDGTQETQYF. CDR3 coding DNA: TGCAGCGTTCGCGGGGACGGAACCCAAGAGACCCAGTACTTC. J is TRBJ2-5 and V is TRBV29-1, with TRBD2 as a possible D gene (6 bases). The CDR3 is 14 residues long. Trimming removed 5 bases from V and 1 base from J, with 14 bases in between. Germline CDR1 reads SQVTM; CDR2 reads ANQGSEA. Full variable domain (missing parts from reference TRBV29-1 and TRBJ2-5): SAVISQKPSRDICQRGTSLTIQCQVDSQVTMMFWYRQQPGQSLTLIATANQGSEATYESGFVIDKFPISRPNLTFSTLTVSNMSPEDSSIYLCSVRGDGTQETQYFGPGTRLLVL.

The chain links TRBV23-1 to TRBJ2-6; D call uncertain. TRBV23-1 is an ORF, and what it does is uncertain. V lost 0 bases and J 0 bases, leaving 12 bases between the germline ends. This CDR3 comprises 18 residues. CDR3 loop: CASSQSRGRASGANVLTF. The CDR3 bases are TGCGCCAGCAGTCAATCGAGAGGAAGGGCCTCTGGGGCCAACGTCCTGACTTTC.

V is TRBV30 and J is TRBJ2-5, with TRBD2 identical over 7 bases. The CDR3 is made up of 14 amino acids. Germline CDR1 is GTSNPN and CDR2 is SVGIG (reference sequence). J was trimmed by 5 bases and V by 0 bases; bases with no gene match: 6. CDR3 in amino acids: CAWSVRGGSETQYF. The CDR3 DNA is TGTGCCTGGAGTGTTCGTGGCGGGAGCGAGACCCAGTACTTC.